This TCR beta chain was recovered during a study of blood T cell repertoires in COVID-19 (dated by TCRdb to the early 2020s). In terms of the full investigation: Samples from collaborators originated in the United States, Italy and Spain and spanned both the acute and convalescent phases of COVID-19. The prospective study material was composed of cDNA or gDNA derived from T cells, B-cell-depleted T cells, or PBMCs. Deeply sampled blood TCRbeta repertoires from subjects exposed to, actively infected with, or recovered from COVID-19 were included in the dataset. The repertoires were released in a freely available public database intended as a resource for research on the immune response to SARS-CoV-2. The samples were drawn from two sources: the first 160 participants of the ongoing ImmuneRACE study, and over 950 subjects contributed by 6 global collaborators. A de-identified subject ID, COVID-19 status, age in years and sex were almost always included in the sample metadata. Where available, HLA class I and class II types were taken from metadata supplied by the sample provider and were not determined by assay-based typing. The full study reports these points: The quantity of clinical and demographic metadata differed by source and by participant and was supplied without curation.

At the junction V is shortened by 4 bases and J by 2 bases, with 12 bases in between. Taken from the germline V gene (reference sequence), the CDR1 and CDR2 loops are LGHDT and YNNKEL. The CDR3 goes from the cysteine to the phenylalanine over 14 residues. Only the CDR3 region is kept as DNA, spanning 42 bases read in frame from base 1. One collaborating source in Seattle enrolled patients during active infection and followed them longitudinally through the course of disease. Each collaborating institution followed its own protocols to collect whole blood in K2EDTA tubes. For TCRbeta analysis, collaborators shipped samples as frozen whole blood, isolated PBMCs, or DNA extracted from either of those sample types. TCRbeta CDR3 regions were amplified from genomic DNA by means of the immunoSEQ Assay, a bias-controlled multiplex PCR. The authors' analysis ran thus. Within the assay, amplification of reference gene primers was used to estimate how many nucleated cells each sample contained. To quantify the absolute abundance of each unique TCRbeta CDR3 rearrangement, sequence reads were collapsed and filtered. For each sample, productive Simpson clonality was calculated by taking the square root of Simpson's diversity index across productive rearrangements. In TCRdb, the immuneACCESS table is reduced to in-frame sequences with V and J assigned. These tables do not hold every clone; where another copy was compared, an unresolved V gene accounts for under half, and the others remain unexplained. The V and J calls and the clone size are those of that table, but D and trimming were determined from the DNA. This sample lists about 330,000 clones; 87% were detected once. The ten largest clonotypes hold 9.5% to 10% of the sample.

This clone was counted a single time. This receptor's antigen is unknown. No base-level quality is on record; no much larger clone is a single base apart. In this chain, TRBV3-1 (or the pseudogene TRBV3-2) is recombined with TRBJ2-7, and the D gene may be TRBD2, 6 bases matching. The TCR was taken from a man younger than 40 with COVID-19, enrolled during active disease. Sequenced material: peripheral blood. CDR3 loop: CASSPGLPAYEQYF. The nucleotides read TGTGCCAGCAGCCCCGGACTACCGGCCTACGAGCAGTACTTC.